This TCR beta chain was observed in a study of control samples from healthy donors and cancer patients. The germline gives CDR1 SEHNR, CDR2 FQNEAQ (reference sequence). Unmatched junction bases numbered 8, after V lost 3 bases and J lost 6 bases. The CDR3 consists of 15 residues. The protocol was immunoSEQ multiplex PCR, while the TCRdb copy is restricted to in-frame clones and leaves out a portion. The sample lists about 140,000 clones; approximately 86% were seen once. The receptor was isolated from a woman in her thirties in good health. The rearrangement joins TRBV7-9 to TRBJ1-1, with 9 positions matching TRBD1. The sequencing input was blood. This CDR3 reads CASSFRTGERAEAFF. The CDR3 coding sequence is TGTGCCAGCAGCTTCCGGACAGGGGAGAGGGCTGAAGCTTTCTTT.